The clone carrying this T cell receptor (beta chain) was seen just once. This sample stems from a study of blood T cell repertoires in COVID-19. Original methodology: Nucleated cell number was recorded as an estimate derived from reference gene primer amplification. The data were produced by immunoSEQ multiplex PCR, yet TCRdb's version contains in-frame clones alone and is incomplete. D and trimming were read from the DNA, whereas the V and J calls and clone size are those reported in that table. This table holds approximately 130,000 clones, under 85% found once. Those enrolled, adults aged 18 to 89 years, came from about 24 US areas. Cohort assignment relied on participant-reported clinical history. Resolution of symptoms, clearance, or two negative PCRs was present in recovered Cohort 3 donors. Sequenced: PBMCs or T cells enriched from blood (not recorded which). The clonotype was recovered from a man between 25 and 39 years old who had recovered from COVID-19.

CDR3 nucleotide sequence: TGTGCCAGCCGCCCAAGGGGGTTGGCTAACTATGGCTACACCTTC. Amino acids: CASRPRGLANYGYTF. The chain recombines TRBV11-2 with TRBJ1-2; D might be TRBD1 (6 bases). Germline CDR1 is SGHAT and CDR2 is FQNNGV. This CDR3 is built from 15 residues. The V gene lost 8 bases and the J gene lost 0 bases, with 16 bases spanning the gap.